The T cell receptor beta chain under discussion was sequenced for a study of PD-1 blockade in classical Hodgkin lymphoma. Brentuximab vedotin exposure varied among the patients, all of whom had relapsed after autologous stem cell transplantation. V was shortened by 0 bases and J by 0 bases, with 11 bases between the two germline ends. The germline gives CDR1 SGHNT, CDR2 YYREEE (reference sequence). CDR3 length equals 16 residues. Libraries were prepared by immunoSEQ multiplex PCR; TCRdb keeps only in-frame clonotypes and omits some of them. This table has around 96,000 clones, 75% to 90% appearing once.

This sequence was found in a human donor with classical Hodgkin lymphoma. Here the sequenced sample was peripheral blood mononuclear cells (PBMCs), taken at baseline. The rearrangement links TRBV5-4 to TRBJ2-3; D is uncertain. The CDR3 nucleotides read TGTGCCAGCAGCTTGGCCTCGGCTATTAGCACAGATACGCAGTATTTT. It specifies CASSLASAISTDTQYF. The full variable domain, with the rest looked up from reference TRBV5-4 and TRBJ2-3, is ETGVTQSPTHLIKTRGQQVTLRCSSQSGHNTVSWYQQALGQGPQFIFQYYREEENGRGNFPPRFSGLQFPNYSSELNVNALELDDSALYLCASSLASAISTDTQYFGPGTRLTVL.